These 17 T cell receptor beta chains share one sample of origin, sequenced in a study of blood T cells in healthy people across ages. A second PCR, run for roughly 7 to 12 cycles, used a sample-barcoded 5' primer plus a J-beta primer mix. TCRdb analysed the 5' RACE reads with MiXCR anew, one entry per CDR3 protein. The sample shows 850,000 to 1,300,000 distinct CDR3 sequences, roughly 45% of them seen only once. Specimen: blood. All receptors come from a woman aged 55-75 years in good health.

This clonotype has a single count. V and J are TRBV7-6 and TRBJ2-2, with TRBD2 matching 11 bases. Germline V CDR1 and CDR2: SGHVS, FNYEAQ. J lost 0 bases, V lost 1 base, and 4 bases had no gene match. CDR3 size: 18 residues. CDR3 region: CASSLEKTSGTNTGELFF. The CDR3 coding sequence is TGTGCCAGCAGCTTAGAAAAGACTAGCGGGACGAACACCGGGGAGCTGTTTTTT.

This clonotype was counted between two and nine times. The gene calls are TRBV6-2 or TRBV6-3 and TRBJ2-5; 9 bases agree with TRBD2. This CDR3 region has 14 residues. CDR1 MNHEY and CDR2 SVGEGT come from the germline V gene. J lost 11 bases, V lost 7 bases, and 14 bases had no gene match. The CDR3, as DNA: TGTGCCAGCACTATAACGGGACTAGCAAGTGAGCAGTACTTC. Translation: CASTITGLASEQYF.

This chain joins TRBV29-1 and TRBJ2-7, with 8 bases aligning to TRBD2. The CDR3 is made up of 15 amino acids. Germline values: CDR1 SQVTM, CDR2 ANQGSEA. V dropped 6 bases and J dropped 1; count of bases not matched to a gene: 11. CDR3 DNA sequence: TGCAGCGTCGGTATAGCGGGAAGACTTTCCTACGAGCAGTACTTC. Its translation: CSVGIAGRLSYEQYF.

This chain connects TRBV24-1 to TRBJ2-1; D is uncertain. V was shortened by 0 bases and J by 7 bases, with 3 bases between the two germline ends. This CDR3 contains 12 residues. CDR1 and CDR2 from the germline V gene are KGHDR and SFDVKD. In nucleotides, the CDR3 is TGTGCCACCAGTGATTTGAAGAATGAGCAGTTCTTC. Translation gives CATSDLKNEQFF.

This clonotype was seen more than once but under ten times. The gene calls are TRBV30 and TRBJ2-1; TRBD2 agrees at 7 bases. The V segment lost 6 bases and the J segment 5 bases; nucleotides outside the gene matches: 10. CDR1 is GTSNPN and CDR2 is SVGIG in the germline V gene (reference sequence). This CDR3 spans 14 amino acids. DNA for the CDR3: TGTGCCTGCGCCGTGAGCGGGACTAACAATGAGCAGTTCTTC. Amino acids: CACAVSGTNNEQFF.

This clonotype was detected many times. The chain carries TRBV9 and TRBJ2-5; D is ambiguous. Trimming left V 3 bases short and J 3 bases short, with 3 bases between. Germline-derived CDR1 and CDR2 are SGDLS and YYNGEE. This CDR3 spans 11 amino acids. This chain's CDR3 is CASSAKETQYF. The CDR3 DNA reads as TGTGCCAGCAGCGCAAAAGAGACCCAGTACTTC.

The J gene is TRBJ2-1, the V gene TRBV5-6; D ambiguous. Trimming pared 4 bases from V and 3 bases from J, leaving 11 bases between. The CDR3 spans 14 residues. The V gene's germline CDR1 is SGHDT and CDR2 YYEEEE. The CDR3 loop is CASSLDSIYNEQFF. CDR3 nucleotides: TGTGCCAGCAGCCTAGACTCAATCTACAATGAGCAGTTCTTC.

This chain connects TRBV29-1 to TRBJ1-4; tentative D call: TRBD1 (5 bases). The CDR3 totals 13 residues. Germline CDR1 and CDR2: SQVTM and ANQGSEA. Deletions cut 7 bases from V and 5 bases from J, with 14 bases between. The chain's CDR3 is CSGGDGANEKLFF. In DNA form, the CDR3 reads TGCAGCGGTGGGGACGGAGCCAATGAAAAACTGTTTTTT. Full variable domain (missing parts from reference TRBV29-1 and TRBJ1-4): SAVISQKPSRDICQRGTSLTIQCQVDSQVTMMFWYRQQPGQSLTLIATANQGSEATYESGFVIDKFPISRPNLTFSTLTVSNMSPEDSSIYLCSGGDGANEKLFFGSGTQLSVL.

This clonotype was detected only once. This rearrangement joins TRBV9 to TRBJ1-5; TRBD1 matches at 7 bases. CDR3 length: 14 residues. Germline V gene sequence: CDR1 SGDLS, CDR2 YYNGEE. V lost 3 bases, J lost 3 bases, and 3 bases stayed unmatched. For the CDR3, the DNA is TGTGCCAGCAGCGAGGGGGCCAACAATCAGCCCCAGCATTTT. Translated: CASSEGANNQPQHF.

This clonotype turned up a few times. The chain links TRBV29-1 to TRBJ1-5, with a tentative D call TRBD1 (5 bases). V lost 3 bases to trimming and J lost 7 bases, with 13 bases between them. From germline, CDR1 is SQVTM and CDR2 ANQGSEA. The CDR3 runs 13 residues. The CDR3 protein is CSVEEGPGQPQHF. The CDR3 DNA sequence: TGCAGCGTTGAGGAGGGACCGGGCCAGCCCCAGCATTTT.

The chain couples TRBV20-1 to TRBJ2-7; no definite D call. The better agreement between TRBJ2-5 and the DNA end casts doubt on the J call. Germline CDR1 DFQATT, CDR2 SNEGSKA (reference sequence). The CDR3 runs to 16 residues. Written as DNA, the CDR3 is TGCAGTGCTAGAGATCTCCTCCGCGCCGTACGAGAGACCCAGTACTTC. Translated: CSARDLLRAVRETQYF.

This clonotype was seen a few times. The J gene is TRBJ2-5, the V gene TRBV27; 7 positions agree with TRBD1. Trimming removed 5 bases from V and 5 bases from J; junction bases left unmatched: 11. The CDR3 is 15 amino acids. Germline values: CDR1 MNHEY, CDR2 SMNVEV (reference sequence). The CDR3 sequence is CASSPPPGGRETQYF. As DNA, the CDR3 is TGTGCCAGCAGTCCGCCCCCAGGGGGACGGGAGACCCAGTACTTC.

CDR3: CATSRQRAGTVEQYF. CDR3 DNA sequence: TGTGCCACCAGCAGGCAGAGGGCAGGGACGGTCGAGCAGTACTTC. This chain joins TRBV15 and TRBJ2-7, with D possibly being TRBD1 or TRBD2 (5 bases each). The V gene's germline CDR1 is LNHNV and CDR2 YYDKDF (reference sequence). The CDR3 consists of 15 residues. V was cut by 3 bases and J by 6 bases, with 18 bases left in between.

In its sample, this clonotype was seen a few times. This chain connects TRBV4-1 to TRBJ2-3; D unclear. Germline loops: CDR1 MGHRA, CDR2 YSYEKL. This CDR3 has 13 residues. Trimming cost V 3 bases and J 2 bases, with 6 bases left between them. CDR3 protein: CASSQRSTDTQYF. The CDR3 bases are TGCGCCAGCAGCCAGCGGTCCACAGATACGCAGTATTTT.

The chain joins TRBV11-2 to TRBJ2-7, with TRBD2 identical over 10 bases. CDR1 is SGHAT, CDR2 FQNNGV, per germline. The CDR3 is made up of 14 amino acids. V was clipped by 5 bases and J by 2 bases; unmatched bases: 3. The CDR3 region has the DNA TGTGCCAGCAGCGGTAGCGGGAGGACCTACGAGCAGTACTTC. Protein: CASSGSGRTYEQYF. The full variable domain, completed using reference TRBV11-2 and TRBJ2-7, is EAGVAQSPRYKIIEKRQSVAFWCNPISGHATLYWYQQILGQGPKLLIQFQNNGVVDDSQLPKDRFSAERLKGVDSTLKIQPAKLEDSAVYLCASSGSGRTYEQYFGPGTRLTVT.

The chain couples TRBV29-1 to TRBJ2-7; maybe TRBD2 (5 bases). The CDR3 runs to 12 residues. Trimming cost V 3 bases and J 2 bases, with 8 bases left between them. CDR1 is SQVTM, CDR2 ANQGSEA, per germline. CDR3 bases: TGCAGCGTTGAGGACTCAGCCTACGAGCAGTACTTC. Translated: CSVEDSAYEQYF.

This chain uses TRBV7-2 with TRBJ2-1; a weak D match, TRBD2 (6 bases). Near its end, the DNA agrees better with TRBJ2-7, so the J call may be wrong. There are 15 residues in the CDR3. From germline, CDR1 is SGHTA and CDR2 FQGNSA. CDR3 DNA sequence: TGTGCCAGCAGCCAAGGCGGGGAGCGATACAATGAGCAGTACTTC. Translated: CASSQGGERYNEQYF.